The clone carrying this T cell receptor beta chain showed up just once. The data were produced by immunoSEQ multiplex PCR, yet TCRdb's version contains in-frame clones alone and is incomplete. The sample lists about 79,000 clones, over 75% occurring once. This record comes from a study of OX40 agonist ivuxolimab in advanced cancers. The origin of this receptor is an adult with an advanced solid tumor such as melanoma, head and neck, liver or kidney cancer. The sample in question was CD4+ or CD8+ T cells sorted from blood, obtained in a trial of the OX40 agonist ivuxolimab.

This chain's CDR3 is CASSPNDRGEVPSGYTF. DNA of the CDR3: TGTGCCAGCTCACCAAACGACAGGGGCGAAGTTCCCTCTGGCTACACCTTC. J is TRBJ1-2 and V is TRBV18, with 8 positions matching TRBD1. Germline CDR1 reads KGHSH; CDR2 reads LQKENI. Trimming cost V 2 bases and J 7 bases; bases outside gene matches: 15. The CDR3 is 17 residues long.